Listed below are T cell receptor beta chains from one sample, sequenced in a study of shared T cell receptors in the human thymus. Method: immunoSEQ multiplex PCR; TCRdb's copy keeps in-frame clones and lacks some. The sample yields just under 550,000 clones, around 82% seen once. The same specimen was also included in a second study, on human thymus T cells.

The sequenced sample was thymocytes. Receptors were obtained from a boy younger than two with a congenital heart defect. Both conserved end residues are part of each CDR3. D genes are given only for firm matches. Only some rows state a clone size, as once, few, many or a class for expanded clones.

j_call clone_size d_call v_call cdr3_length cdr3_aa cdr3_nt
TRBJ2-3 . . TRBV7-6 14 CASSRTLLEDTQYF TGTGCCAGCAGCCGAACCCTTCTAGAAGATACGCAGTATTTT
TRBJ2-1 . TRBD2 TRBV28 18 CASSFGAPGTSGRIEQFF TGTGCCAGCAGTTTTGGAGCCCCCGGGACTAGCGGGAGGATTGAGCAGTTCTTC
TRBJ1-4 few . TRBV5-1 17 CASSLAPEGATNEKLFF TGCGCCAGCAGCTTGGCCCCGGAGGGAGCAACTAATGAAAAACTGTTTTTT
TRBJ2-1 . . TRBV4-3 14 CASSQVSEYNEQFF TGCGCCAGCAGCCAAGTTAGCGAGTACAATGAGCAGTTCTTC
TRBJ2-5 . TRBD1 TRBV15 16 CATSRDPRTGKETQYF TGTGCCACCAGCAGAGATCCCAGGACAGGGAAAGAGACCCAGTACTTC
TRBJ2-1 . TRBD2 TRBV19 16 CASSSPGTSGINEQFF TGTGCCAGTAGTTCTCCCGGGACTAGCGGGATAAACGAGCAGTTCTTC
TRBJ2-5 . . TRBV2 12 CASSELAGTQYF TGTGCCAGCAGTGAACTAGCCGGGACCCAGTACTTC
TRBJ2-2 . TRBD2 TRBV25-1 15 CASSAAGASPGELFF TGTGCCAGCAGTGCGGCGGGAGCCTCCCCCGGGGAGCTGTTTTTT
TRBJ2-1 . TRBD2 TRBV7-2 16 CASSSPGLAGYNEQFF TGTGCCAGCAGCTCTCCGGGACTAGCGGGCTACAATGAGCAGTTCTTC
TRBJ2-2 . TRBD1 TRBV9 17 CASSALDRGWNTGELFF TGTGCCAGCAGCGCCTTGGACAGGGGATGGAACACCGGGGAGCTGTTTTTT
TRBJ2-1 few TRBD2 TRBV6-6 14 CASRTSSSYNEQFF TGTGCCAGCAGGACTAGCAGCTCCTACAATGAGCAGTTCTTC
TRBJ2-5 . . TRBV7-7 13 CASSEGFQETQYF TGTGCTAGCAGCGAGGGCTTTCAAGAGACCCAGTACTTC
TRBJ1-5 once . TRBV21-1 18 CASSKALSGQGRFQPQHF TGTGCCAGCAGCAAAGCGCTTTCGGGACAGGGACGGTTTCAGCCCCAGCATTTT
TRBJ1-5 . . TRBV6-1 11 CASSEIQTQHF TGTGCCAGCAGTGAAATTCAGACTCAGCATTTT
TRBJ2-7 . TRBD2 TRBV27 15 CASSLTSGRPGEQYF TGTGCCAGCAGTCTTACTAGCGGGAGGCCGGGGGAGCAGTACTTC
TRBJ1-2 few TRBD1 TRBV5-1 15 CASSFSDRLLDGYTF TGCGCCAGCAGCTTTTCGGACAGGCTTTTGGATGGCTACACCTTC
TRBJ2-5 . . TRBV9 16 CASSVGAGVLRETQYF TGTGCCAGCAGCGTGGGGGCGGGAGTCTTACGAGAGACCCAGTACTTC
TRBJ2-1 . TRBD2 TRBV4-1 16 CASSQLTSGSGGEQFF TGCGCCAGCAGCCAATTGACTAGCGGGAGTGGGGGTGAGCAGTTCTTC
TRBJ2-7 . TRBD1 TRBV18 12 CASSEQGDEQYF TGTGCCAGCTCAGAACAGGGGGACGAGCAGTACTTC
TRBJ2-1 few TRBD2 TRBV18 17 CASSPPGGLAGFDEQFF TGTGCCAGCTCACCACCGGGTGGACTAGCGGGATTCGATGAGCAGTTCTTC
TRBJ2-7 once . TRBV4-2 16 CASSRTRDTVSYEQYF TGTGCCAGCAGCCGCACCCGGGACACGGTCTCCTACGAGCAGTACTTC
TRBJ2-2 . TRBD2 TRBV28 15 CASSEAGARTGELFF TGTGCCAGCAGTGAAGCGGGAGCGAGGACCGGGGAGCTGTTTTTT
TRBJ2-7 . . TRBV7-9 13 CASSTGQSYEQYF TGTGCCAGCAGCACCGGACAGTCCTACGAGCAGTACTTC
TRBJ2-5 . . TRBV5-6 13 CASSYWTEETQYF TGTGCCAGCAGCTACTGGACAGAAGAGACCCAGTACTTC
TRBJ2-7 . TRBD1 TRBV2 14 CASSVSDRGLEQYF TGTGCCAGCAGTGTATCGGACAGGGGGCTTGAGCAGTACTTC
TRBJ2-1 . TRBD2 TRBV5-5 16 CASSELAGRSNNEQFF TGTGCCAGCAGCGAACTAGCGGGGAGATCCAACAATGAGCAGTTCTTC
TRBJ2-7 few . TRBV25-1 15 CATITKAQGSYEQYF TGTGCCACCATTACAAAGGCCCAGGGGTCCTACGAGCAGTACTTC
TRBJ1-1 . TRBD1 TRBV11-3 14 CASSQGQKNTEAFF TGTGCCAGCAGCCAGGGACAGAAAAACACTGAAGCTTTCTTT
TRBJ2-7 . TRBD1 TRBV14 15 CASSRRDRRSDEQYF TGTGCCAGCAGCCGTCGGGACAGAAGATCGGACGAGCAGTACTTC
TRBJ2-1 . . TRBV27 13 CASSLGVYNEQFF TGTGCCAGCAGTTTAGGAGTCTACAATGAGCAGTTCTTC
TRBJ2-1 . . TRBV7-3 13 CASSLTYGNEQFF TGTGCCAGCAGCTTAACGTACGGCAATGAGCAGTTCTTC
TRBJ2-4 . . TRBV21-1 19 CASSKGSRGELLAKNIQYF TGTGCCAGCAGCAAAGGGAGCCGGGGAGAACTCCTGGCCAAAAACATTCAGTACTTC
TRBJ2-1 . TRBD2 TRBV11-2 14 CASHGLAGLYGQFF TGTGCCAGCCACGGGCTAGCGGGACTTTACGGACAGTTCTTC
TRBJ2-3 . TRBD2 TRBV7-2 18 CASSLVASGSERTDTQYF TGTGCCAGCAGCTTAGTAGCTAGCGGGAGTGAGAGAACAGATACGCAGTATTTT
TRBJ2-3 . . TRBV7-9 15 CASSLMRERTDTQYF TGTGCCAGCAGCCTTATGAGGGAGCGCACAGATACGCAGTATTTT
TRBJ2-3 once . TRBV27 14 CASSLNRTTDTQYF TGTGCCAGCAGTTTAAACAGGACCACAGATACGCAGTATTTT
TRBJ2-7 . TRBD2 TRBV5-6 16 CASSLLSGRAENEQYF TGTGCCAGCAGCTTGCTTAGCGGGAGGGCTGAGAACGAGCAGTACTTC
TRBJ2-7 once . TRBV15 15 CATSRDRRAPYEQYF TGTGCCACCAGCAGAGATCGGCGGGCCCCCTACGAGCAGTACTTC
TRBJ2-7 once TRBD1 TRBV27 16 CASSLWGDRGTYEQYF TGTGCCAGCAGTTTATGGGGGGACAGGGGGACCTACGAGCAGTACTTC
TRBJ2-5 . . TRBV21-1 18 CASSTFPLQERRQETQYF TGTGCCAGCAGCACCTTCCCTTTACAGGAAAGACGACAAGAGACCCAGTACTTC
TRBJ1-1 . . TRBV28 13 CASKGAPDTEAFF TGTGCCAGCAAGGGAGCCCCGGACACTGAAGCTTTCTTT
TRBJ2-3 . TRBD2 TRBV5-6 15 CASSWGGPRTDTQYF TGTGCCAGCAGCTGGGGGGGACCTCGCACAGATACGCAGTATTTT
TRBJ2-3 . . TRBV30 14 CAWSVNNLTDTQYF TGTGCCTGGAGTGTAAACAACCTTACAGATACGCAGTATTTT
TRBJ2-7 . TRBD2 TRBV4-3 16 CASSQEYTSGPYEQYF TGCGCCAGCAGCCAAGAATATACTAGCGGACCGTACGAGCAGTACTTC
TRBJ2-7 . TRBD2 TRBV5-1 19 CASSSVPGLAGGAWYEQYF TGCGCCAGCAGCTCAGTCCCGGGACTAGCGGGAGGTGCATGGTACGAGCAGTACTTC
TRBJ1-2 . . TRBV30 16 CAWSPGQPTRNYGYTF TGTGCCTGGAGCCCCGGACAGCCGACAAGAAACTATGGCTACACCTTC
TRBJ2-7 few TRBD1 TRBV28 12 CASRGTDYEQYF TGTGCCAGCAGGGGGACAGACTACGAGCAGTACTTC
TRBJ2-4 . TRBD1 TRBV5-4 16 CASSLNRGKAKNIQYF TGTGCCAGCAGCTTGAACAGGGGGAAAGCCAAAAACATTCAGTACTTC
TRBJ1-1 . . TRBV13 10 CASSLRVAFF TGTGCCAGCAGCTTACGGGTAGCTTTCTTT
TRBJ2-5 . TRBD1 TRBV28 14 CASSPGQVVLEQYF TGTGCCAGCAGTCCGGGACAGGTGGTTTTGGAGCAGTACTTC
TRBJ1-1 . . TRBV19 15 CASTLLQGSPTEAFF TGTGCCAGTACTTTATTACAGGGTAGTCCCACTGAAGCTTTCTTT
TRBJ1-4 . . TRBV7-8 20 CASSPSEPSQTGAMGEKLFF TGTGCCAGCAGCCCCTCCGAACCCTCGCAGACAGGCGCCATGGGTGAAAAACTGTTTTTT
TRBJ2-7 . TRBD2 TRBV15 18 CATSRELWTSGRADEQYF TGTGCCACCAGCAGAGAATTGTGGACTAGCGGGAGGGCCGACGAGCAGTACTTC
TRBJ2-4 . TRBD2 TRBV5-1 15 CASSPRLAGENIQYF TGCGCCAGCAGCCCAAGACTAGCGGGTGAAAACATTCAGTACTTC